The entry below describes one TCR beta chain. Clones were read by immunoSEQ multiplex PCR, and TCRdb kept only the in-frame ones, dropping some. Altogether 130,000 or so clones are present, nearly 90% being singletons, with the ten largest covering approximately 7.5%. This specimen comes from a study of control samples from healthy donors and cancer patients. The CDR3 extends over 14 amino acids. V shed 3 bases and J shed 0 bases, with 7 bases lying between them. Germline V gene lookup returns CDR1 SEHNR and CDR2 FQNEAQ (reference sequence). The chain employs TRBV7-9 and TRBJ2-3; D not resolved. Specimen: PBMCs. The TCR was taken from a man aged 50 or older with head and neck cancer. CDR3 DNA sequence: TGTGCCAGCAGCTTGACGGCCAGCACAGATACGCAGTATTTT. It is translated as CASSLTASTDTQYF.